These 28 T cell receptor beta chains came from one sample sequenced in a study of blood T cell repertoires in COVID-19. Measured with immunoSEQ multiplex PCR; TCRdb has only the in-frame clones, and not every one. The sample carries fewer than 100,000 clones, roughly 85% recorded once. The sequenced sample consisted of peripheral blood. The source of these receptors is a human donor in a cohort sampled during active COVID-19.

The V gene is TRBV9, the J gene TRBJ1-3, with a possible D match to TRBD1 (6 bases). CDR3 size: 15 residues. The germline CDR1 and CDR2 sequences are SGDLS and YYNGEE. Trimming shortened V by 0 bases and J by 5 bases, and 12 bases separated the two germline ends. The CDR3 sequence is CASSVEGGARNTIYF. DNA of the CDR3: TGTGCCAGCAGCGTAGAAGGGGGGGCTAGAAACACCATATATTTT.

The chain joins TRBV7-3 to TRBJ1-2; TRBD1 agrees at 8 bases. The germline gives CDR1 SGHTA, CDR2 FQGTGA. This CDR3 is 15 amino acids long. The J segment lost 4 bases and the V segment lost 5 bases, leaving 9 bases of the junction unmatched. CDR3 coding DNA: TGTGCCAGCAGCATAAGGACAGGGAGCACCTATGGCTACACCTTC. It codes for CASSIRTGSTYGYTF.

The chain uses TRBV18 and TRBJ1-6; the match to TRBD1 covers 9 bases. The CDR3 contains 16 residues. Germline lookup yields CDR1 KGHSH and CDR2 LQKENI. Trimming cost V 3 bases and J 9 bases; bases outside gene matches: 9. CDR3 sequence: CASSPLGDRVRSPLHF. The CDR3 bases are TGTGCCAGCTCACCTTTGGGGGACAGGGTACGTTCACCCCTCCACTTT.

The chain couples TRBV4-3 to TRBJ1-4; TRBD1 is a possible D gene (5 bases). Trimming removed 6 bases from V and 0 bases from J, with 11 bases in between. Germline V CDR1 and CDR2: LGHNA, YSLEER. The CDR3 has 15 amino acids. The CDR3 DNA reads as TGCGCCAGCAGAACGACAGAGACAACTAATGAAAAACTGTTTTTT. Its protein product is CASRTTETTNEKLFF.

V usage is TRBV2 and J usage is TRBJ1-3; D ambiguous. The CDR3 has 16 residues. CDR1 is SNHLY and CDR2 is FYNNEI in the germline V gene. The germline V and J ends were trimmed by 7 bases and 0 bases, with 16 bases remaining between them. In DNA, the CDR3 is TGTGCCAGCACCACCACGAGGTCTTTCTCTGGAAACACCATATATTTT. Its protein is CASTTTRSFSGNTIYF.

The chain is built from TRBV2 and TRBJ2-1, with a possible D match to TRBD2 (6 bases). There are 13 residues in the CDR3. Germline V gene lookup returns CDR1 SNHLY and CDR2 FYNNEI. The ends were cut back, 7 bases at V and 4 bases at J, with 11 bases in the middle. Here the CDR3 reads CASTPGLYNEQFF. The CDR3 nucleotides are TGTGCCAGCACCCCGGGACTTTACAATGAGCAGTTCTTC. The entire variable domain, with the rest obtained from reference TRBV2 and TRBJ2-1, is as follows: EPEVTQTPSHQVTQMGQEVILRCVPISNHLYFYWYRQILGQKVEFLVSFYNNEISEKSEIFDDQFSVERPDGSNFTLKIRSTKLEDSAMYFCASTPGLYNEQFFGPGTRLTVL.

The J gene is TRBJ2-2, the V gene TRBV7-3; D not certain. V was shortened by 5 bases and J by 5 bases, with 6 bases between the two germline ends. CDR3 length equals 12 residues. Germline lookup yields CDR1 SGHTA and CDR2 FQGTGA. This CDR3 is CASSRGTGELFF. In DNA, the CDR3 is TGTGCCAGCAGCCGAGGAACCGGGGAGCTGTTTTTT. Full variable domain (rest looked up from reference TRBV7-3 and TRBJ2-2): GAGVSQTPSNKVTEKGKYVELRCDPISGHTALYWYRQSLGQGPEFLIYFQGTGAADDSGLPNDRFFAVRPEGSVSTLKIQRTERGDSAVYLCASSRGTGELFFGEGSRLTVL.

The rearrangement links TRBV28 to TRBJ1-1, with a possible D match to TRBD1 (5 bases). Trimming removed 5 bases from V and 3 bases from J, with 10 bases in between. CDR3 length equals 13 residues. Germline lookup yields CDR1 MDHEN and CDR2 SYDVKM. The CDR3 DNA is TGTGCCAGCAGTCTAAAAGGGGACACTGAAGCTTTCTTT. It yields the protein CASSLKGDTEAFF.

V and J are TRBV19 and TRBJ1-5; D is perhaps TRBD1 (6 bases). The germline V gene encodes CDR1 LNHDA and CDR2 SQIVND (reference sequence). This CDR3 is 14 amino acids long. The CDR3 sequence is CATSGGGSNQPQHF. The DNA for the CDR3 is TGTGCAACGTCGGGGGGCGGGAGCAATCAGCCCCAGCATTTT. The full variable domain, in which reference TRBV19 and TRBJ1-5 provide the parts outside the CDR3, is DGGITQSPKYLFRKEGQNVTLSCEQNLNHDAMYWYRQDPGQGLRLIYYSQIVNDFQKGDIAEGYSVSREKKESFPLTVTSAQKNPTAFYLCATSGGGSNQPQHFGDGTRLSIL.

V and J are TRBV10-2 and TRBJ2-7; weak D call: TRBD2 (5 bases). The CDR3 is 16 amino acids. Germline V lookup: CDR1 WSHSY, CDR2 SAAADI. Trimming shortened V by 0 bases and J by 3 bases, and 15 bases separated the two germline ends. The CDR3 nucleotides read TGCGCCAGCAGTGAGTCTGTATCCTACGGGGTCTACGAGCAGTACTTC. The encoded protein is CASSESVSYGVYEQYF.

In this sample, this clone turned up once. The V call is TRBV7-2, the J call TRBJ2-1; D gene uncertain. From germline, CDR1 is SGHTA and CDR2 FQGNSA. The CDR3 covers 15 residues. The V gene lost 1 base and the J gene lost 5 bases, with 12 bases spanning the gap. This CDR3 reads CASSLDVRVNNEQFF. The CDR3, as DNA: TGTGCCAGCAGCTTAGACGTCCGGGTCAACAATGAGCAGTTCTTC.

J is TRBJ1-2 and V is TRBV28; the D gene is possibly TRBD1 (5 bases). This CDR3 comprises 15 residues. Germline V gene data show CDR1 as MDHEN and CDR2 as SYDVKM. Trimming shortened V by 5 bases and J by 4 bases, and 17 bases separated the two germline ends. In DNA form, the CDR3 reads TGTGCCAGCAGTCCCCTAGGGGTTATAGGCTATGGCTACACCTTC. Its translation is CASSPLGVIGYGYTF.

The V and J genes are TRBV3-1 (or the pseudogene TRBV3-2) and TRBJ2-1, with D perhaps matching TRBD2 (6 bases). In germline, CDR1 is LGHDT, CDR2 YNNKEL (reference sequence). CDR3 length equals 15 residues. Deletions cut 4 bases from V and 7 bases from J, with 17 bases between. This CDR3 reads CASSPDSGTHNEQFF. The DNA of the CDR3 is TGTGCCAGCAGCCCGGATTCCGGGACTCATAATGAGCAGTTCTTC.

V is TRBV5-1 and J is TRBJ1-1; D possibly corresponds to TRBD1 (5 bases). The CDR3 loop spans 13 amino acids. CDR1 SGHRS and CDR2 YFSETQ come from the germline V gene. V lost 8 bases and J 4 bases, leaving 15 bases between the germline ends. CDR3 DNA: TGCGCCAGTTCGGGGGAGGGGAGCACTGAAGCTTTCTTT. Translated: CASSGEGSTEAFF.

The rearrangement joins TRBV7-2 to TRBJ2-7; 7 bases are a match to TRBD1. V was pared by 2 bases and J by 2 bases, with 15 bases of the junction left unmatched. The length of the CDR3 is 18 residues. Germline loops: CDR1 SGHTA, CDR2 FQGNSA. The CDR3 DNA is TGTGCCAGCAGCTTACAGGGGGTTCGTATCCTGGATCCCTACGAGCAGTACTTC. This sequence encodes CASSLQGVRILDPYEQYF. Supplemented by reference TRBV7-2 and TRBJ2-7, the full variable domain reads GAGVSQSPSNKVTEKGKDVELRCDPISGHTALYWYRQSLGQGLEFLIYFQGNSAPDKSGLPSDRFSAERTGGSVSTLTIQRTQQEDSAVYLCASSLQGVRILDPYEQYFGPGTRLTVT.

V gene TRBV24-1 combines with J gene TRBJ1-5; maybe TRBD1 (6 bases). This CDR3 is 15 amino acids long. The germline V and J ends were trimmed by 3 bases and 3 bases, with 11 bases remaining between them. CDR1 is KGHDR, CDR2 SFDVKD, per germline. The CDR3 bases are TGTGCCACCAGTGATCGAGGGGGGGACAATCAGCCCCAGCATTTT. Amino acid sequence: CATSDRGGDNQPQHF.

The rearrangement links TRBV11-3 to TRBJ2-1; no clear D. Germline V gene lookup returns CDR1 SGHNT and CDR2 YENEEA. Deletions cut 1 base from V and 6 bases from J, with 7 bases between. The CDR3 has 13 amino acids. This chain's CDR3 is CASSLVSINEQFF. The CDR3 DNA is TGTGCCAGCAGCTTAGTCTCTATCAATGAGCAGTTCTTC.

This clone was counted between two and nine times. This rearrangement joins TRBV3-1 (or the pseudogene TRBV3-2) to TRBJ1-1; TRBD1 might be the D (6 bases). Trimming shortened V by 3 bases and J by 3 bases, and 8 bases separated the two germline ends. The CDR3 has 13 residues. Germline V gene data show CDR1 as LGHDT and CDR2 as YNNKEL (reference sequence). DNA for the CDR3: TGTGCCAGCAGCCAGGGGGCGCACACTGAAGCTTTCTTT. It codes for CASSQGAHTEAFF.

The chain links TRBV28 to TRBJ1-6, with 7 bases that match TRBD1. This CDR3 contains 16 residues. V shed 2 bases, J shed 7 bases, and the junction held 8 bases outside the gene matches. Germline V gives CDR1 MDHEN, CDR2 SYDVKM. CDR3 sequence (DNA): TGTGCCAGCAGTTTACCTAATGACAGGGAGAATTCACCCCTCCACTTT. As protein: CASSLPNDRENSPLHF.

The gene calls are TRBV2 and TRBJ2-1, with 8 bases lining up with TRBD1. Per the germline V gene, CDR1 is SNHLY and CDR2 is FYNNEI. V dropped 7 bases and J dropped 0; count of bases not matched to a gene: 8. CDR3 length equals 16 residues. Here the CDR3 DNA reads TGTGCCAGCAATCCCCTACAGGGGGGCTCCTACAATGAGCAGTTCTTC. This codes for CASNPLQGGSYNEQFF. Complete variable domain (other parts from reference TRBV2 and TRBJ2-1): EPEVTQTPSHQVTQMGQEVILRCVPISNHLYFYWYRQILGQKVEFLVSFYNNEISEKSEIFDDQFSVERPDGSNFTLKIRSTKLEDSAMYFCASNPLQGGSYNEQFFGPGTRLTVL.

The gene calls are TRBV2 and TRBJ1-4, with 8 bases lining up with TRBD1. V gave up 6 bases and J gave up 6 bases; unmatched junction bases: 3. CDR3 length equals 13 residues. The germline V gene has CDR1 SNHLY and CDR2 FYNNEI. The CDR3 is CASSRGLDEKLFF. CDR3 coding DNA: TGTGCCAGCAGCAGGGGGCTGGATGAAAAACTGTTTTTT.

The rearrangement uses TRBV5-5 and TRBJ2-3; TRBD1 is a possible D gene (5 bases). This CDR3 spans 16 amino acids. Trimming left V 2 bases short and J 2 bases short, with 15 bases between. Germline-derived CDR1 and CDR2 are SGHKS and YYEKEE (reference sequence). The CDR3 loop is CASSFNSGPNTDTQYF. The CDR3 bases are TGTGCCAGCAGCTTCAATTCAGGGCCAAACACAGATACGCAGTATTTT.

This clone was observed a handful of times. The V call is TRBV27, the J call TRBJ2-2, with D uncertain. This CDR3 is 13 amino acids long. The germline V and J ends were trimmed by 2 bases and 4 bases, with 5 bases remaining between them. The germline CDR1 and CDR2 sequences are MNHEY and SMNVEV (reference sequence). The CDR3 protein is CASSLTATGELFF. The CDR3 nucleotides read TGTGCCAGCAGTTTAACAGCCACCGGGGAGCTGTTTTTT.

The chain has TRBV18 and TRBJ2-1, with 9 bases that match TRBD2. This CDR3 region has 15 residues. Germline V gene lookup returns CDR1 KGHSH and CDR2 LQKENI. J gave up 2 bases and V 1 base, and 0 bases lay outside the gene matches. The CDR3, as DNA: TGTGCCAGCTCACCACTAGCGGGGGCCTACAATGAGCAGTTCTTC. It encodes CASSPLAGAYNEQFF.

The CDR3 sequence is CASSLEAARGTDTQYF. DNA of the CDR3: TGCGCCAGCAGCTTGGAAGCGGCCCGAGGCACAGATACGCAGTATTTT. The rearrangement uses TRBV5-1 and TRBJ2-3; TRBD2 might be the D (5 bases). Trimming pared 0 bases from V and 1 base from J, leaving 12 bases between. The CDR3 is 16 residues long. Germline loops: CDR1 SGHRS, CDR2 YFSETQ.

This clone was detected only once. This chain joins TRBV18 and TRBJ1-2, with TRBD1 matching 7 bases. Per germline, CDR1 KGHSH and CDR2 LQKENI. The V gene end was trimmed by 4 bases and the J gene end by 4 bases; junction bases not matched to a gene: 6. The CDR3 is 14 amino acids. CDR3 in amino acids: CASSLTGESYGYTF. Here the CDR3 DNA reads TGTGCCAGCTCACTTACAGGGGAGTCCTATGGCTACACCTTC. Variable domain in full (rest from reference TRBV18 and TRBJ1-2): NAGVMQNPRHLVRRRGQEARLRCSPMKGHSHVYWYRQLPEEGLKFMVYLQKENIIDESGMPKERFSAEFPKEGPSILRIQQVVRGDSAAYFCASSLTGESYGYTFGSGTRLTVV.

The gene calls are TRBV5-1 and TRBJ2-2; TRBD1 aligns across 8 bases. Per germline, CDR1 SGHRS and CDR2 YFSETQ. The CDR3 has 14 residues. V shed 7 bases, J shed 4 bases, and the junction held 6 bases outside the gene matches. CDR3 in DNA: TGCGCCAGCGACCCCAGGGGGCCCACCGGGGAGCTGTTTTTT. As protein: CASDPRGPTGELFF.

This rearrangement joins TRBV6-5 to TRBJ2-1; 7 bases agree with TRBD2. V trimming: 10 bases; J trimming: 0 bases; junction bases outside the gene matches: 6. Germline V gene sequence: CDR1 MNHEY, CDR2 SVGAGI. The CDR3 totals 14 residues. The CDR3 spells CAITTSASYNEQFF. For the CDR3, the DNA is TGTGCCATCACTACTAGCGCCTCCTACAATGAGCAGTTCTTC.